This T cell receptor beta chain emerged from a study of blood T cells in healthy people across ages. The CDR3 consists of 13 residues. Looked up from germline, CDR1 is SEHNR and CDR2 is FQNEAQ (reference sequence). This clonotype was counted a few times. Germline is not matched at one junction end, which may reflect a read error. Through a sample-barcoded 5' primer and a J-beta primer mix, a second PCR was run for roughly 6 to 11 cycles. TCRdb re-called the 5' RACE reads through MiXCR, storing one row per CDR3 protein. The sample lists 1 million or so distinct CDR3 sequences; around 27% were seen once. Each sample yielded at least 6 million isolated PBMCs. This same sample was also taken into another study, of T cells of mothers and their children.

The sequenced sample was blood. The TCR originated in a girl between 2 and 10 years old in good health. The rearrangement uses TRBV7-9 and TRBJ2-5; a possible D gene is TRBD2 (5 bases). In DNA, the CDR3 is TGTGCCAGCAGCTTAGGAGGGTCGGAGACCCGGTACTTC. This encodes CASSLGGSETRYF.